This passage covers 22 T cell receptor beta chains from one sample sequenced in a study of blood T cells in healthy people across ages. The use of a sample-barcoded 5' primer and a J-beta primer mix characterized a second PCR of 7 to 11 cycles. MiXCR, run by TCRdb on the 5' RACE reads, gives a single entry per CDR3 protein. This sample has 750,000 to 950,000 distinct CDR3 sequences, with 25% to 35% found just once. This sample was also put to use in a study of T cells of mothers and their children.

The sample was blood. The receptors shown here come from a woman aged 40 to 50 in good health.

Worth noting for this clonotype: A single base separates this from a much larger clone, so it may be a read error. The chain has TRBV12-3 or TRBV12-4 and TRBJ2-4; 7 nucleotides agree with TRBD1. This CDR3 has 14 amino acids. V lost 6 bases, J lost 12 bases, and 14 bases stayed unmatched. This chain's CDR3 is CASRPTGTSYDQYF. The CDR3 region has the DNA TGTGCCAGCAGGCCGACAGGGACCTCCTACGATCAGTACTTC.

About this clonotype: This may be a read error: a much more frequent sequence differs by one nucleotide. The gene calls are TRBV6-6 and TRBJ2-1; D might be TRBD1 or TRBD2, each matching 5 bases. The CDR3 runs 12 residues. The V end lost 6 bases, the J end lost 10 bases, and 13 bases lay between the germline ends. Germline CDR1 reads MNHNY; CDR2 reads SVGAGI (reference sequence). The CDR3: CASRGPTYEQFF. The CDR3 nucleotides read TGTGCCAGCAGGGGACCAACCTACGAGCAGTTCTTC.

This clonotype appeared many times. The J gene is TRBJ2-3, the V gene TRBV15, with 10 nucleotides matching TRBD2. Unmatched junction bases numbered 5, after V lost 4 bases and J lost 1 base. The CDR3 is 16 amino acids. Germline CDR1 is LNHNV and CDR2 is YYDKDF (reference sequence). This CDR3 is CATSKIAGGGTDTQYF. Written as DNA, the CDR3 is TGTGCCACCAGCAAAATAGCGGGGGGAGGCACAGATACGCAGTATTTT.

J is TRBJ2-4 and V is TRBV5-1; 9 bases are shared with TRBD1. CDR1 SGHRS and CDR2 YFSETQ come from the germline V gene. With 0 bases clipped from V and 13 bases from J, the junction kept 14 bases outside the gene matches. The CDR3 has 16 amino acids. The CDR3 reads CASSLASGTGSYKQYF. The CDR3 coding sequence is TGCGCCAGCAGCTTGGCCAGTGGGACAGGGAGTTACAAGCAGTACTTC.

This clonotype showed up just a few times. The rearrangement uses TRBV27 and TRBJ2-3; the D gene could be TRBD1 or TRBD2 (5 bases each). Germline V CDR1 and CDR2: MNHEY, SMNVEV (reference sequence). This CDR3 is built from 17 residues. V lost 2 bases and J lost 0, with 15 bases in between. The CDR3 DNA reads as TGTGCCAGCAGTTTAGGGACGAGGGGCACTAGCACAGATACGCAGTATTTT. Protein sequence: CASSLGTRGTSTDTQYF.

V is TRBV28 and J is TRBJ1-2, with 8 bases identical to TRBD1. V lost 8 bases, J lost 5 bases, and 13 bases stayed unmatched. The CDR3 loop spans 15 amino acids. Germline CDR1 and CDR2: MDHEN and SYDVKM. The CDR3 loop reads CASSPLDRELYGYTF. The DNA of the CDR3 is TGTGCCAGCTCTCCATTGGACAGGGAGCTTTATGGCTACACCTTC.

This clonotype has at least ten counts. The chain joins TRBV12-3 or TRBV12-4 to TRBJ2-1; 11 nucleotides agree with TRBD2. V lost 3 bases and J lost 10; bases outside the gene matches: 5. CDR3 size: 14 residues. CDR3 sequence reads: CASSFGLAGGEQFF. The DNA for the CDR3 is TGTGCCAGCAGTTTTGGCCTAGCGGGGGGAGAGCAGTTCTTC.

The chain is built from TRBV29-1 and TRBJ1-5; tentatively, D is TRBD1 (6 bases). The ends were cut back, 4 bases at V and 3 bases at J, with 13 bases in the middle. The CDR3 consists of 14 residues. In germline, CDR1 is SQVTM, CDR2 ANQGSEA. Here the CDR3 reads CSVAWGADNQPQHF. Written as DNA, the CDR3 is TGCAGCGTTGCATGGGGGGCCGACAATCAGCCCCAGCATTTT.

A note on this clonotype: One end of the junction fails to match germline, which may point to a read error. The chain couples TRBV28 to TRBJ1-1; TRBD1 is a possible D gene (5 bases). Germline CDR1 and CDR2: MDHEN and SYDVKM. This CDR3 has 13 residues. The CDR3 loop is CASSGDRPRKAVF. The CDR3 DNA sequence: TGTGCCAGCAGTGGGGACCGCCCCCGGAAAGCTGTCTTT.

This clonotype was counted many times. J is TRBJ2-5 and V is TRBV5-4; 10 bases line up with TRBD1. Germline CDR1 and CDR2: SGHNT and YYREEE (reference sequence). V shed 4 bases, J shed 1 base, and the junction held 4 bases outside the gene matches. This CDR3 region has 15 residues. The CDR3 spells CASSTRTGGQETQYF. CDR3 coding DNA: TGTGCCAGCAGCACGAGGACAGGGGGCCAAGAGACCCAGTACTTC.

Ten or more counts support this clonotype. V and J are TRBV7-9 and TRBJ2-7; 7 bases are a match to TRBD2. V lost 2 bases and J lost 6; bases outside the gene matches: 7. The CDR3 spans 14 residues. Germline V lookup: CDR1 SEHNR, CDR2 FQNEAQ (reference sequence). CDR3 sequence (DNA): TGTGCCAGCAGCTTATCGGTAGCGGGCGTCGAGCAGTACTTC. It codes for CASSLSVAGVEQYF.

This sequence joins TRBV20-1 and TRBJ1-2; D remains unclear. Trimming removed 1 base from V and 7 bases from J, with 7 bases in between. This CDR3 region has 11 residues. From germline, CDR1 is DFQATT and CDR2 SNEGSKA (reference sequence). This CDR3 reads CSARGVIGYTF. The DNA of the CDR3 is TGCAGTGCTAGAGGAGTGATTGGCTACACCTTC.

The chain is built from TRBV7-9 and TRBJ2-7, with TRBD1 as a possible D gene (6 bases). Trimming shortened V by 3 bases and J by 5 bases, and 14 bases separated the two germline ends. CDR3 length equals 14 residues. Per the germline V gene, CDR1 is SEHNR and CDR2 is FQNEAQ (reference sequence). This CDR3 reads CASSFQGIGDEQYF. CDR3 sequence (DNA): TGTGCCAGCAGCTTCCAGGGGATCGGGGACGAGCAGTACTTC.

This clonotype was counted a few times. The chain combines TRBV20-1 with TRBJ1-1; a possible D gene is TRBD1 (5 bases). The V gene's germline CDR1 is DFQATT and CDR2 SNEGSKA (reference sequence). This CDR3 has 13 amino acids. The V and J ends lost 0 bases and 6 bases respectively, with 11 bases between them. The CDR3 is CSAREVRDAEAFF. DNA for the CDR3: TGCAGTGCTAGAGAGGTCAGGGATGCTGAAGCTTTCTTT.

This clonotype showed up just a few times. The rearrangement links TRBV20-1 to TRBJ1-4; 7 bases line up with TRBD1. Germline-derived CDR1 and CDR2 are DFQATT and SNEGSKA (reference sequence). The trim removed 3 bases at V and 5 bases at J, leaving 9 bases unmatched. The CDR3 runs to 15 residues. CDR3 nucleotides: TGCAGTGCTAGCCCCTCAGGGGGAGCGAATGAAAAACTGTTTTTT. It encodes CSASPSGGANEKLFF.

The V gene is TRBV7-2, the J gene TRBJ1-4; no definite D call. V lost 2 bases and J lost 4, with 8 bases in between. The CDR3 consists of 14 residues. In germline, CDR1 is SGHTA, CDR2 FQGNSA. The CDR3 sequence is CASSLSLLNEKLFF. In nucleotides, the CDR3 is TGTGCCAGCAGCTTAAGCTTACTTAATGAAAAACTGTTTTTT.

This clonotype was recorded at least ten times. The chain has TRBV6-4 and TRBJ2-6, with 10 bases that match TRBD1. The CDR3 totals 17 residues. Germline CDR1 MRHNA, CDR2 SNTAGT. V gave up 4 bases and J gave up 1 base; unmatched junction bases: 4. The CDR3 nucleotides are TGTGCCAGCAGTGGGACAGGGGGAGAGTCTGGGGCCAACGTCCTGACTTTC. Amino acid sequence: CASSGTGGESGANVLTF.

For this clonotype: Given a much more abundant clone one base away, this may be a read error. The conserved closing phenylalanine or tryptophan is absent in this CDR3, likely reflecting a read error. J is TRBJ2-6 and V is TRBV5-1, with 8 bases matching TRBD1. The CDR3 has 15 residues. Germline CDR1 and CDR2: SGHRS and YFSETQ. V gave up 4 bases and J gave up 2 bases; unmatched junction bases: 2. CDR3 residues: CASSGDRPGANVLTS. CDR3 in DNA: TGCGCCAGCAGCGGGGACAGGCCTGGGGCCAACGTCCTGACTTCC.

This clonotype was recorded many times. This chain links TRBV4-3 with TRBJ2-2, with TRBD1 identical over 11 bases. The CDR3 sequence is 18 residues long. With V trimmed by 4 bases and J by 4 bases, 11 bases remained unmatched. Germline V gene data show CDR1 as LGHNA and CDR2 as YSLEER. CDR3 sequence (DNA): TGCGCCAGCAGCCCCCGTCTCCAGGGACAGGGGGGCACCGGGGAGCTGTTTTTT. It yields the protein CASSPRLQGQGGTGELFF.

The chain couples TRBV2 to TRBJ2-3; D is unclear. CDR1 and CDR2 from the germline V gene are SNHLY and FYNNEI. Between the trimmed V and J ends, which lost 7 bases and 0 bases, there was a span of 8 bases. This CDR3 region has 13 residues. The CDR3 region is CASKAPSTDTQYF. In DNA form, the CDR3 reads TGTGCCAGCAAGGCACCTAGCACAGATACGCAGTATTTT.

The chain joins TRBV6-2 or TRBV6-3 to TRBJ2-1; no clear D. The germline gives CDR1 MNHEY, CDR2 SVGEGT. This CDR3 contains 14 residues. Trimming took 2 bases from V and 10 from J, leaving 15 bases between them. The CDR3 reads CASSYRTPYPEQFF. CDR3 nucleotides: TGTGCCAGCAGTTACCGGACCCCATACCCAGAGCAGTTCTTC.

This clonotype came up many times. J is TRBJ1-2 and V is TRBV6-5; a weak D match, TRBD1 (5 bases). The germline gives CDR1 MNHEY, CDR2 SVGAGI. The V end lost 2 bases, the J end lost 4 bases, and 8 bases lay between the germline ends. The CDR3 runs to 13 residues. The CDR3 is CASSYGAVYGYTF. The CDR3 bases are TGTGCCAGCAGTTACGGGGCAGTCTATGGCTACACCTTC.